This T cell receptor (beta chain) is drawn from a study of T cells in Graves' hyperthyroidism and ophthalmopathy. Germline CDR1 reads SGHRS; CDR2 reads YFSETQ. Trimming shortened V by 4 bases and J by 9 bases, and 16 bases separated the two germline ends. The CDR3 is 13 amino acids. Diagnosing involved the use of clinical symptoms, serum thyroxine and TRAb, thyroid ultrasound and orbital computed tomography. The PBMCs studied were ones that came from about 9.9 ml fresh peripheral blood. This clonotype showed up many times. The antigen is undetermined. Overall study findings and caveats: Blood also showed most of the thyroid clonotypes that were expanded above 0.001. Prediction of ophthalmopathy progression came a median around 7.1 months pre-onset.

Authors of the study amplified TCR beta CDR3 regions from RNA transcripts. A set of HTBI primers served as the primers for a first-round RT-PCR of the TCR CDR3. TCRdb fed the multiplex PCR reads into MiXCR, producing one record per CDR3 protein. The data hold about 480,000 distinct CDR3 sequences, with around 22% observed a single time. The sample was blood. The rearrangement joins TRBV5-1 to TRBJ1-2, with D possibly matching TRBD1 (6 bases). This TCR was sampled from a woman younger than 45 with Graves' ophthalmopathy. CDR3: CASSQTGFVRYTF. The CDR3 DNA reads TGCGCCAGCAGCCAAACAGGGTTCGTGCGCTACACCTTC.